This TCR beta chain stems from a study of shared clonotypes between healthy human individuals. About this clone itself: Its antigen is unknown.

The protocol was immunoSEQ multiplex PCR, while the TCRdb copy is restricted to in-frame clones and leaves out a portion. The repertoire has approximately 340,000 clones, 70% to 75% of them found once; the top ten carry about 10%. The CDR3 has 13 amino acids. The V gene lost 2 bases and the J gene lost 4 bases, with 5 bases spanning the gap. Germline CDR1 reads LNHDA; CDR2 reads SQIVND (reference sequence). Whole-study results and caveats: Shared across a few donors were around 4.7% of the naive CD4 clonotypes.

The source of this sequence is a man aged 30 to 45 in good health. Sequenced material: memory CD4+ T cells sorted from blood. Described subset: CD45RA-negative fraction. V gene TRBV19 combines with J gene TRBJ2-2; D is ambiguous. The chain's CDR3 is CASSIFPTGELFF. The CDR3 nucleotides read TGTGCCAGTAGTATATTCCCCACCGGGGAGCTGTTTTTT.